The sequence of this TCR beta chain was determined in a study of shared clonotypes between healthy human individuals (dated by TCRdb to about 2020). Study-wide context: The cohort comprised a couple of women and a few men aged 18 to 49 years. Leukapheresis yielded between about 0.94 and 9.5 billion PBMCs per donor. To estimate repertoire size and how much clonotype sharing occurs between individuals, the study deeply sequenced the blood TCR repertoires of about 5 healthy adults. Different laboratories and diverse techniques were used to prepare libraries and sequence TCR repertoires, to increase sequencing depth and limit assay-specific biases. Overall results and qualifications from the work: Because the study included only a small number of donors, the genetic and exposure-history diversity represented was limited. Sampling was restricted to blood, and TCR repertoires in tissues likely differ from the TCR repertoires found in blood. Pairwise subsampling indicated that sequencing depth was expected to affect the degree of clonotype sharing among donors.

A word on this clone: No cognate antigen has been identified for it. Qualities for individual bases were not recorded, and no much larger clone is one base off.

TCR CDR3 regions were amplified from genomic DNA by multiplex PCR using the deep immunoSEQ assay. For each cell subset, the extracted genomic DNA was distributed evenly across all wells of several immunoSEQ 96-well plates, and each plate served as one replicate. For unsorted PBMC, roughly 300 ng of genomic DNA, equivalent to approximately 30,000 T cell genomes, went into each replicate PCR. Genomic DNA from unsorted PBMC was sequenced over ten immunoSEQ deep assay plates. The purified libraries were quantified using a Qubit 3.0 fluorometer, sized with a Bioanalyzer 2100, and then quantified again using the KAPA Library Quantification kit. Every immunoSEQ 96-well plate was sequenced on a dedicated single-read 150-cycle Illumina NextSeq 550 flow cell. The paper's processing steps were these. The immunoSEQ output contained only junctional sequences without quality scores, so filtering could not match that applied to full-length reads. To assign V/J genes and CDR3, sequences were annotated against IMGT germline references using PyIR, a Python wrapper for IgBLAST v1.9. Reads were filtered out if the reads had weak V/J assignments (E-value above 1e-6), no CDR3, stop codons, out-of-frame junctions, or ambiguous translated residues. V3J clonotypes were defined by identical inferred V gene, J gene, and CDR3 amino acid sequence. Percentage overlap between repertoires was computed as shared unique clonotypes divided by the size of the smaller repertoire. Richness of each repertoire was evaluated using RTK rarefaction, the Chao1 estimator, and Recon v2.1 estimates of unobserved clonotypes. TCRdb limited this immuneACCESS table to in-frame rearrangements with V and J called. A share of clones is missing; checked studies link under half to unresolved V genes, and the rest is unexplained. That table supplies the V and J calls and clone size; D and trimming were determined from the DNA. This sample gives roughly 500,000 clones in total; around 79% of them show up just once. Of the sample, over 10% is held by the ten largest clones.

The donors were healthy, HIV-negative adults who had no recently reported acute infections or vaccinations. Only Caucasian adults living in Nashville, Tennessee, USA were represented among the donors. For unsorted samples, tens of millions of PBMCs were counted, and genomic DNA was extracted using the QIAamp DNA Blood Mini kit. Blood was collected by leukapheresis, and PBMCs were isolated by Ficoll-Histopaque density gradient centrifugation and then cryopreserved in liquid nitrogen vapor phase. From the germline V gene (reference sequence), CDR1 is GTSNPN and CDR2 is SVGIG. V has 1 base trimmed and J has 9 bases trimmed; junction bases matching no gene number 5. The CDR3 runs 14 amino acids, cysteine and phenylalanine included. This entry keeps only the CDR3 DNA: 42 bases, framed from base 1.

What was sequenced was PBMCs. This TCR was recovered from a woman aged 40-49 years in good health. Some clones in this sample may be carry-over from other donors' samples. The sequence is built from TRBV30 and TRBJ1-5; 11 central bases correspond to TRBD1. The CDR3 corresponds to CAWSGTGGLRPQHF. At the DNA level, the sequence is TGTGCCTGGAGTGGGACAGGGGGCTTACGGCCCCAGCATTTT.